The 9 T cell receptor beta chains reported below all come from one sample, sequenced in a study of radiation and T cells in renal cell carcinoma. This table comes from immunoSEQ multiplex PCR, and its TCRdb copy is limited to in-frame clones, with some not included. Of roughly 120,000 clones listed, about 81% are singletons. The time point denotes: blood 2 weeks post-SBRT. The treatment here: 15 Gy SBRT to primary tumor, nephrectomy 4 weeks later. The sequencing used blood, collected from a patient whose treatment included radiotherapy and nephrectomy. Source of these receptors: a woman in her sixties or seventies with renal cell carcinoma.

V is TRBV29-1 and J is TRBJ1-3; possible D gene TRBD1, 5 bases. Germline assignment: CDR1 SQVTM and CDR2 ANQGSEA. This CDR3 is built from 13 residues. Trimming took 4 bases from V and 0 from J, leaving 7 bases between them. CDR3 residues: CSVARASGNTIYF. The CDR3 nucleotides read TGCAGCGTTGCCAGGGCCTCTGGAAACACCATATATTTT. Full variable domain (missing parts from reference TRBV29-1 and TRBJ1-3): SAVISQKPSRDICQRGTSLTIQCQVDSQVTMMFWYRQQPGQSLTLIATANQGSEATYESGFVIDKFPISRPNLTFSTLTVSNMSPEDSSIYLCSVARASGNTIYFGEGSWLTVV.

This clone was recorded only once. V gene TRBV5-1 combines with J gene TRBJ1-1, with TRBD1 matching over 9 bases. CDR1 and CDR2 from the germline V gene are SGHRS and YFSETQ. V trimming: 5 bases; J trimming: 3 bases; junction bases outside the gene matches: 8. The CDR3 is made up of 15 amino acids. In DNA form, the CDR3 reads TGCGCCAGCAGGTATACAGGGGGCGCTTACACTGAAGCTTTCTTT. It encodes CASRYTGGAYTEAFF.

The chain recombines TRBV29-1 with TRBJ2-1; D uncertain. This CDR3 is built from 15 residues. V was shortened by 3 bases and J by 10 bases, with 22 bases between the two germline ends. CDR1 is SQVTM, CDR2 ANQGSEA, per germline. This chain's CDR3 is CSVDRRARVPTEQFF. The DNA of the CDR3 is TGCAGCGTTGACCGTAGAGCGCGAGTACCTACAGAGCAGTTCTTC.

The chain has TRBV7-8 and TRBJ2-1, with D possibly TRBD1 on 7 matching bases. Germline V lookup: CDR1 SGHVS, CDR2 FQNEAQ. V lost 5 bases to trimming and J lost 4 bases, with 18 bases between them. The CDR3 is made up of 16 amino acids. The CDR3 DNA is TGTGCCAGCAGCCCCCGGCAGGGGGGCCTTTACAATGAGCAGTTCTTC. This translates into CASSPRQGGLYNEQFF.

This clone was seen only a few times. V and J are TRBV28 and TRBJ1-1; no clear D gene. The germline gives CDR1 MDHEN, CDR2 SYDVKM. The CDR3 length is 12 residues. Trimming took 4 bases from V and 4 from J, leaving 7 bases between them. The CDR3: CASSSSSTEAFF. In DNA form, the CDR3 reads TGTGCCAGCAGTTCCTCCAGCACTGAAGCTTTCTTT.

This clone was observed a handful of times. The chain couples TRBV6-6 to TRBJ1-1; perhaps TRBD1 as D (6 bases). V was trimmed by 5 bases and J by 7 bases, leaving 14 bases between them. This CDR3 is 13 amino acids long. CDR1 is MNHNY, CDR2 SVGAGI, per germline (reference sequence). CDR3 region: CASSLTGSNEAFF. For the CDR3, the DNA is TGTGCCAGCAGTCTGACAGGATCCAATGAAGCTTTCTTT.

This chain joins TRBV7-2 and TRBJ1-6, with unresolved D. The CDR3 has 16 amino acids. V lost 6 bases to trimming and J lost 7 bases, with 19 bases between them. Germline lookup yields CDR1 SGHTA and CDR2 FQGNSA. The CDR3 reads CASSLLFRTGNSPLHF. As DNA, the CDR3 is TGTGCCAGCAGTTTATTATTTCGGACGGGGAATTCACCCCTCCACTTT.

This chain joins TRBV28 and TRBJ2-7; D gene unclear. Between the trimmed V and J ends, which lost 3 bases and 3 bases, there was a span of 12 bases. The germline CDR1 and CDR2 sequences are MDHEN and SYDVKM. This CDR3 region has 14 residues. CDR3 region: CASSLGRVIYEQYF. The CDR3 nucleotides are TGTGCCAGCAGTTTGGGCCGGGTGATCTACGAGCAGTACTTC. The entire variable domain, with the rest obtained from reference TRBV28 and TRBJ2-7, is as follows: DVKVTQSSRYLVKRTGEKVFLECVQDMDHENMFWYRQDPGLGLRLIYFSYDVKMKEKGDIPEGYSVSREKKERFSLILESASTNQTSMYLCASSLGRVIYEQYFGPGTRLTVT.

J is TRBJ1-2 and V is TRBV6-6, with TRBD1 matching 7 bases. Germline lookup yields CDR1 MNHNY and CDR2 SVGAGI (reference sequence). V lost 4 bases to trimming and J lost 3 bases; unmatched junction nucleotides: 2. The CDR3 totals 13 residues. Written as DNA, the CDR3 is TGTGCCAGCAGTTCTGACAGGGACTATGGCTACACCTTC. Protein sequence: CASSSDRDYGYTF.